This T cell receptor (beta chain) was found in a study of CD8+CD57+ T cells in acquired aplastic anemia. Study as a whole: Average DNA yield from sorted CD4+ and CD8+ cells was around 3.2 ug. Healthy donors gave about 9.8 million reads on average for CD4+ cells.

TCR beta VDJ combinations and CDR3 sequences were profiled from genomic DNA. TCRdb analysed the reads with MiXCR anew, one entry per CDR3 protein. This repertoire shows some 220,000 distinct CDR3 sequences, approximately 35% found once; its top ten account for roughly 1.1%. Study results and caveats: Patients and controls were not found to differ significantly in CD8+ Simpson's diversity. Common to patients and controls were roughly 30 CD8+ CDR3 sequences.

The CDR3 extends over 14 amino acids. CDR1 is MRHNA, CDR2 SNTAGT, per germline. As concerns this clonotype: Its target is unknown. A read error may be the cause here, since a much bigger clone is one base away.

V is TRBV6-4 and J is TRBJ2-7, with 9 bases lining up with TRBD1. This receptor was taken from a human donor in good health, serving as a control. Specimen: sorted CD4+, CD8+, or CD8+CD57+ T cells (not recorded which) from PBMCs. DNA of the CDR3: TGTGTCAGCAGCCCCCGGGACAGGGACATAGCGCAGTACTTC. Translated: CVSSPRDRDIAQYF.